Presented here are 17 T cell receptor beta chains from one specimen sequenced in a study of cytomegalovirus exposure and HLA in healthy donors. Researchers ran the PCR with 60 Vbeta and 13 Jbeta primers. Only in-frame clones appear in the TCRdb table, and some are missing; sequencing was by immunoSEQ multiplex PCR. The sample shows about 110,000 clones, roughly 63% of them seen only once. Specimen: PBMCs. All receptors derive from a woman in her seventies in good health and CMV-seropositive.

This chain joins TRBV5-1 and TRBJ1-2, with 7 bases fitting TRBD1. Germline CDR1 reads SGHRS; CDR2 reads YFSETQ. Trimming at V came to 0 bases and at J to 2 bases, leaving 7 bases not matched to a gene. This CDR3 is 16 amino acids long. CDR3 DNA: TGCGCCAGCAGCTTGGGGAGAGGGACAGTAAACTATGGCTACACCTTC. Amino acid sequence: CASSLGRGTVNYGYTF.

The rearrangement uses TRBV7-6 and TRBJ2-3, with 8 bases aligning to TRBD1. There are 15 residues in the CDR3. The V gene's germline CDR1 is SGHVS and CDR2 FNYEAQ. J was trimmed by 1 base and V by 6 bases; bases with no gene match: 6. CDR3 nucleotide sequence: TGTGCCAGCAGTCTGACCAGGGGGCGCACAGATACGCAGTATTTT. Protein sequence: CASSLTRGRTDTQYF.

This clone was detected only once. CDR3 DNA: TGTGCCAGCAGCGGGCTGAAGCAAGAGACCCAGTACTTC. Translating it yields CASSGLKQETQYF. This chain links TRBV7-6 with TRBJ2-5; D is unclear. The V end lost 5 bases, the J end lost 2 bases, and 9 bases lay between the germline ends. CDR1 and CDR2 from the germline V gene are SGHVS and FNYEAQ. This CDR3 is built from 13 residues.

The chain recombines TRBV27 with TRBJ1-6; D not certain. Germline V gene data show CDR1 as MNHEY and CDR2 as SMNVEV (reference sequence). The CDR3 is 15 residues long. V was clipped by 3 bases and J by 2 bases, with 8 bases between them. The CDR3 DNA reads as TGTGCCAGCAGTTTTTCCGCAGCCTATAATTCACCCCTCCACTTT. The encoded protein is CASSFSAAYNSPLHF.

The chain joins TRBV6-5 to TRBJ1-1; D is undetermined. Germline CDR1 reads MNHEY; CDR2 reads SVGAGI. Trimming left V 0 bases short and J 5 bases short, with 7 bases between. This CDR3 has 13 residues. CDR3 DNA: TGTGCCAGCAGTTACTCCCGGAGGACTGAAGCTTTCTTT. This encodes CASSYSRRTEAFF.

This clone was seen more than once but under ten times. This rearrangement joins TRBV18 to TRBJ2-7; a possible D gene is TRBD1 (5 bases). Germline-derived CDR1 and CDR2 are KGHSH and LQKENI. V lost 3 bases and J 4 bases, leaving 7 bases between the germline ends. The length of the CDR3 is 12 residues. CDR3 sequence: CASSPAGYEQYF. CDR3 nucleotides: TGTGCCAGCTCACCGGCAGGGTACGAGCAGTACTTC.

The rearrangement uses TRBV5-1 and TRBJ2-1, with 9 bases fitting TRBD1. The CDR3 contains 15 residues. Germline values: CDR1 SGHRS, CDR2 YFSETQ. V dropped 3 bases and J dropped 7; count of bases not matched to a gene: 8. CDR3 sequence (DNA): TGCGCCAGCAGCTCCCGGGACAGGGATCGAAATGAGCAGTTCTTC. This sequence encodes CASSSRDRDRNEQFF.

As DNA, the CDR3 is TGTGCCAGCTCACAATTAGACATCAACTATGGCTACACCTTC. Translation gives CASSQLDINYGYTF. The chain combines TRBV18 with TRBJ1-2; D ambiguous. The germline V and J ends were trimmed by 4 bases and 2 bases, with 11 bases remaining between them. Germline CDR1 reads KGHSH; CDR2 reads LQKENI. The CDR3 is 14 amino acids.

This clone has more than one count but fewer than ten. The V gene is TRBV4-2, the J gene TRBJ2-5; tentatively, D is TRBD2 (5 bases). TRBJ2-7 explains the end of the DNA better; the J call may be wrong. CDR3 length equals 16 residues. Germline assignment: CDR1 LGHNA and CDR2 YNFKEQ. As DNA, the CDR3 is TGTGCCAGCAGCCAAGGGGAGAGGGAGAGCTCCTACGAGCAGTACTTC. Protein: CASSQGERESSYEQYF.

This clone was detected a few times. The chain is built from TRBV6-5 and TRBJ1-1; D might be TRBD1 (6 bases). CDR3 length: 13 residues. Germline lookup yields CDR1 MNHEY and CDR2 SVGAGI. Trimming left V 4 bases short and J 1 base short, with 7 bases between. In DNA, the CDR3 is TGTGCCAGCAGTTGGGACAAGAACACTGAAGCTTTCTTT. It specifies CASSWDKNTEAFF.

This clone was counted only a few times. The J gene is TRBJ2-3, the V gene TRBV30, with 10 bases identical to TRBD2. The germline CDR1 and CDR2 sequences are GTSNPN and SVGIG (reference sequence). V dropped 1 base and J dropped 8; count of bases not matched to a gene: 9. CDR3 size: 15 residues. CDR3 loop: CAWSALAGAPGTQYF. The CDR3 nucleotides read TGTGCCTGGAGTGCCCTAGCGGGGGCCCCAGGTACGCAGTATTTT.

This chain joins TRBV5-1 and TRBJ2-7; 14 bases map to TRBD2. The CDR3 runs to 15 residues. Germline V lookup: CDR1 SGHRS, CDR2 YFSETQ. V was clipped by 4 bases and J by 2 bases; unmatched bases: 2. The CDR3 nucleotides are TGCGCCAGCAGCCCGACTAGCGGGGGGGCCTACGAGCAGTACTTC. This gives the protein CASSPTSGGAYEQYF. Combining the CDR3 with reference TRBV5-1 and TRBJ2-7 gives the whole variable domain KAGVTQTPRYLIKTRGQQVTLSCSPISGHRSVSWYQQTPGQGLQFLFEYFSETQRNKGNFPGRFSGRQFSNSRSEMNVSTLELGDSALYLCASSPTSGGAYEQYFGPGTRLTVT.

The rearrangement links TRBV30 to TRBJ1-3; 11 bases match TRBD1. Germline CDR1 and CDR2: GTSNPN and SVGIG (reference sequence). The V and J ends lost 1 base and 3 bases, in that order; junction bases with no gene match: 8. There are 17 residues in the CDR3. The CDR3 here is CAWSGITGTGGGNTIYF. The CDR3 DNA reads TGTGCCTGGAGTGGCATCACCGGGACAGGGGGTGGAAACACCATATATTTT.

In the case of this clone: The sample has other DNA sequences that encode this CDR3 too. The chain recombines TRBV5-1 with TRBJ1-1; a weak D match, TRBD1 (6 bases). The length of the CDR3 is 14 residues. Germline lookup yields CDR1 SGHRS and CDR2 YFSETQ. V was pared by 2 bases and J by 4 bases, with 12 bases between. CDR3: CASSLGQGSTEAFF. DNA of the CDR3: TGCGCCAGCAGCTTAGGCCAGGGGAGCACTGAAGCTTTCTTT.

The J gene is TRBJ2-1, the V gene TRBV7-8; 12 bases are shared with TRBD2. This CDR3 has 15 amino acids. CDR1 SGHVS and CDR2 FQNEAQ come from the germline V gene. The V segment lost 2 bases and the J segment 9 bases; nucleotides outside the gene matches: 5. The CDR3 here is CASSLLAGGTGEQFF. The CDR3 DNA sequence: TGTGCCAGCAGCTTACTAGCGGGGGGGACGGGTGAGCAGTTCTTC.

The J gene is TRBJ1-6, the V gene TRBV30; D may be TRBD1 (5 bases). The CDR3 spans 15 residues. V lost 4 bases and J 3 bases, leaving 13 bases between the germline ends. CDR1 and CDR2 (germline): GTSNPN, SVGIG (reference sequence). The CDR3 nucleotides read TGTGCCTGGAACCCAGGGAACGGCTATAATTCACCCCTCCACTTT. Its translation: CAWNPGNGYNSPLHF.

This rearrangement joins TRBV19 to TRBJ1-1, with 8 bases lining up with TRBD1. The CDR3 length is 15 residues. Trimming took 1 base from V and 1 from J; bases not matched to a gene: 2. CDR1 is LNHDA, CDR2 SQIVND, per germline (reference sequence). This CDR3 reads CASSIVGTGNTEAFF. CDR3 bases: TGTGCCAGTAGTATAGTTGGGACAGGGAACACTGAAGCTTTCTTT.